This TCR beta chain appears in the sequencing data of a study of human T cells and chemical hapten exposure. On the study more broadly: Variability of per-sample TCR yields stemmed mainly from small differences in pooled library volume.

This CDR3 contains 15 residues. Per germline, CDR1 DFQATT and CDR2 SNEGSKA (reference sequence). Between the trimmed V and J ends, which lost 3 bases and 4 bases, there was a span of 18 bases. Study outcomes and limitations: PT1 expanded TCR counts and patch test score were linked, and their correlation was positive.

Time point noted: pre-sensitization, week 0. Treatment given: therapeutic diphenylcyclopropenone sensitization with weekly scalp DPC. This clonotype was observed at least ten times. Its antigen is not identified. Original processing notes: TCRs per sample had a median of around 96,000 and ranged from about 23,224 to 690,600. TCRdb re-called the RACE reads through MiXCR, storing one row per CDR3 protein. The V and J calls shown here were made by TCRdb, not taken from the authors' results. The table records approximately 400,000 distinct CDR3 sequences, roughly 5.3% of them present only once. This TCR was recovered from a woman aged 45-60 years with alopecia areata. Some clones in this sample may be carry-over from other donors' samples. The sample here was whole blood, taken in connection with sensitization to the hapten diphenylcyclopropenone (DPC). The rearrangement links TRBV20-1 to TRBJ1-2, with a tentative D call TRBD1 (6 bases). CDR3 nucleotide sequence: TGCAGTGCTAGTGAGTCGGGGGCGCCGAGCTATGGCTACACCTTC. As protein: CSASESGAPSYGYTF.